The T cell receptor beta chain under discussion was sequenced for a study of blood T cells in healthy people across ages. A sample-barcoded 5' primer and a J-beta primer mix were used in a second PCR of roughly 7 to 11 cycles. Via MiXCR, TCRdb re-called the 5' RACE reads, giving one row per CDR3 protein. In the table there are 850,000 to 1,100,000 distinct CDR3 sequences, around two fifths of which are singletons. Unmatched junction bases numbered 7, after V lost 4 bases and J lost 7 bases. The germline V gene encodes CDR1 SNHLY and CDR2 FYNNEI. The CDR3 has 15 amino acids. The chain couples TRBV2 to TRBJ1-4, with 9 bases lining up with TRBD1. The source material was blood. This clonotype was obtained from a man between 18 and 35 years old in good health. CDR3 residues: CASSGQDRGSEKLFF. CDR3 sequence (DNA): TGTGCCAGCAGTGGCCAGGACAGGGGTAGTGAAAAACTGTTTTTT.